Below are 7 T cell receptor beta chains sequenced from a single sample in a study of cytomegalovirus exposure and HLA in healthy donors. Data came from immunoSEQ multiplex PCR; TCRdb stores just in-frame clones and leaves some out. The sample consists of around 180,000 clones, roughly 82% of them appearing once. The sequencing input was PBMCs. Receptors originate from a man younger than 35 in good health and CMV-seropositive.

CDR3: CAWSGQQETQYF. The DNA of the CDR3 is TGTGCCTGGAGTGGCCAGCAAGAGACCCAGTACTTC. The chain joins TRBV30 to TRBJ2-5, with D hard to call. The CDR3 extends over 12 amino acids. Germline V gene data show CDR1 as GTSNPN and CDR2 as SVGIG (reference sequence). V was clipped by 1 base and J by 2 bases, with 5 bases between them.

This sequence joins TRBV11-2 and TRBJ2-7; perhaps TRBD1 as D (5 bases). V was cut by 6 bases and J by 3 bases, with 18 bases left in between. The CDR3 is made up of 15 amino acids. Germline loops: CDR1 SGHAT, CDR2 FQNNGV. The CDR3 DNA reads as TGTGCCAGCAGACATCTTCCTAGGGGCGGCTACGAGCAGTACTTC. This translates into CASRHLPRGGYEQYF.

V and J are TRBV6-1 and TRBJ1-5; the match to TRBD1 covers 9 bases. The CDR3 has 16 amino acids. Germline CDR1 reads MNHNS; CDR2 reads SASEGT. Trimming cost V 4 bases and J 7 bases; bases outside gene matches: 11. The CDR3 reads CASSASNTGGWQPQHF. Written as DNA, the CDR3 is TGTGCCAGCAGTGCCTCAAATACAGGGGGCTGGCAGCCCCAGCATTTT.

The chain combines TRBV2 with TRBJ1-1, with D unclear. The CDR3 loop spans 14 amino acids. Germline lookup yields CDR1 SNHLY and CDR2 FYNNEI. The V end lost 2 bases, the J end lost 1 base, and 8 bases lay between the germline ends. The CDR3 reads CASSERGRNTEAFF. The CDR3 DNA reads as TGTGCCAGCAGTGAACGGGGAAGGAACACTGAAGCTTTCTTT.

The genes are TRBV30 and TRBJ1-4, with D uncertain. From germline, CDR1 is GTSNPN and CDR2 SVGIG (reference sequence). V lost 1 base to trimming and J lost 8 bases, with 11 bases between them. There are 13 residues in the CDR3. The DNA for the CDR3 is TGTGCCTGGAGTGGAGGCAGAACCGAAAAACTGTTTTTT. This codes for CAWSGGRTEKLFF. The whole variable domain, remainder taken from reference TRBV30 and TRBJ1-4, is SQTIHQWPATLVQPVGSPLSLECTVEGTSNPNLYWYRQAAGRGLQLLFYSVGIGQISSEVPQNLSASRPQDRQFILSSKKLLLSDSGFYLCAWSGGRTEKLFFGSGTQLSVL.

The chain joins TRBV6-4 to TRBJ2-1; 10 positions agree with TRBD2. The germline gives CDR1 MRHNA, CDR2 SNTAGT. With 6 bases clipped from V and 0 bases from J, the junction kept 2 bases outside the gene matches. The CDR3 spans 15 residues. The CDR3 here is CASSPSGSSYNEQFF. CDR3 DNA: TGTGCCAGCAGCCCTAGCGGGAGCTCCTACAATGAGCAGTTCTTC.

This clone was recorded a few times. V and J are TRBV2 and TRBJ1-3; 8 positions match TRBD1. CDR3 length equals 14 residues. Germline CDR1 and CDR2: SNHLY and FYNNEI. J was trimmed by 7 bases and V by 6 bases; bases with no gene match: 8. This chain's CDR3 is CASSRGQGGNTIYF. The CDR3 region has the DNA TGTGCCAGCAGCCGAGGACAGGGAGGCAACACCATATATTTT.